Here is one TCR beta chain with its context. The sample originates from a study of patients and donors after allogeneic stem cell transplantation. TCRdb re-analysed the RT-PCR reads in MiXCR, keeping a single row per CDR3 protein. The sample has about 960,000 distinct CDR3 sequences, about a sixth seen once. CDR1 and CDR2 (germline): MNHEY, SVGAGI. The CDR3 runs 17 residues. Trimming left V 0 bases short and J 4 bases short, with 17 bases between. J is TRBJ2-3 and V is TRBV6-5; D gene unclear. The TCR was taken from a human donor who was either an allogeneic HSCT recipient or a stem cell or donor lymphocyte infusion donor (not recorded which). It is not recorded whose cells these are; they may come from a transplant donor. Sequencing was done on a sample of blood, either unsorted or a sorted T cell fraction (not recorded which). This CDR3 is CASSYSPTMGIADTQYF. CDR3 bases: TGTGCCAGCAGTTACTCGCCAACTATGGGAATAGCAGATACGCAGTATTTT.